This T cell receptor (beta chain) was documented in a study of response to subunit inactivated influenza vaccine. This clonotype was seen a few times. Its specificity is unknown. This CDR3 has 18 residues. The V gene lost 4 bases and the J gene lost 4 bases, with 22 bases spanning the gap. Germline V gene sequence: CDR1 KGHDR, CDR2 SFDVKD. TCRdb reprocessed the RT-PCR reads via MiXCR and lists one record per CDR3 protein. The sample yields approximately 700,000 distinct CDR3 sequences, about 15% seen once. Overall study results and limits: Researchers suggested that each seasonal influenza vaccination recruits few new T cells.

This chain joins TRBV24-1 and TRBJ2-1; the D gene is possibly TRBD2 (5 bases). This clonotype was obtained from a man aged 50-59 years who received an inactivated influenza vaccine. Here the sequenced sample was PBMCs from blood, taken 14 days before vaccination. CDR3 bases: TGTGCCACCAGTGACCCCCACGCGAGGGATGCCGGGTACAATGAGCAGTTCTTC. Its translation is CATSDPHARDAGYNEQFF.